This T cell receptor beta chain came from a study of blood T cell repertoires in COVID-19. Background on the study: PBMCs, B-cell-depleted T cells, or T cells provided the cDNA or gDNA that made up the material.

The length of the CDR3 is 15 residues. The V end lost 0 bases, the J end lost 5 bases, and 11 bases lay between the germline ends. Per the germline V gene, CDR1 is LNHDA and CDR2 is SQIVND (reference sequence). The assay was immunoSEQ multiplex PCR, and TCRdb's table has in-frame clones only and misses some. Among roughly 200,000 clones listed, around 86% were seen once. This chain uses TRBV19 with TRBJ2-1; tentatively, D is TRBD2 (6 bases). This TCR came from a man aged 25 to 45 in a cohort exposed to, infected with or recovered from COVID-19 (not recorded which). Sequenced sample: PBMCs or T cells enriched from blood (not recorded which). The CDR3 spells CASSIDQAGNNEQFF. The CDR3 DNA is TGTGCCAGTAGTATAGATCAGGCGGGGAACAATGAGCAGTTCTTC.